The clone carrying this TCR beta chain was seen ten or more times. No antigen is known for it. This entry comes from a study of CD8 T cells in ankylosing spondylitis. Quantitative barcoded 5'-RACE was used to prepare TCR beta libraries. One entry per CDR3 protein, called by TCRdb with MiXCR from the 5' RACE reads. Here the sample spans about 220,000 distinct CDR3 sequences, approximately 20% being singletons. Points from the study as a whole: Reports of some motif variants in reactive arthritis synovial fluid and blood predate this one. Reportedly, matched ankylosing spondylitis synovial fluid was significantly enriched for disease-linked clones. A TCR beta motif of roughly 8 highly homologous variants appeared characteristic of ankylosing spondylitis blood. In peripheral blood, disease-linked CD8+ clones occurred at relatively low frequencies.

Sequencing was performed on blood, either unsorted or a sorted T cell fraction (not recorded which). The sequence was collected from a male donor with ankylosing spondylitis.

CDR3 loop: CSVGLAGEEDTQYF. CDR3 DNA: TGCAGCGTTGGACTAGCGGGAGAGGAGGATACGCAGTATTTT. V gene TRBV29-1 combines with J gene TRBJ2-3, with 12 bases aligning to TRBD2. Germline-derived CDR1 and CDR2 are SQVTM and ANQGSEA. With V trimmed by 4 bases and J by 6 bases, 5 bases remained unmatched. The CDR3 loop spans 14 amino acids.